The 14 T cell receptor beta chains listed next were all sequenced from one sample in a study of OX40 agonist ivuxolimab in advanced cancers. Measured with immunoSEQ multiplex PCR; TCRdb has only the in-frame clones, and not every one. In the table there are around 35,000 clones, around 86% of which are singletons. This specimen consisted of CD4+ or CD8+ T cells sorted from blood, obtained in a trial of the OX40 agonist ivuxolimab. These receptors were collected from an adult with an advanced solid tumor such as melanoma, head and neck, liver or kidney cancer.

The rearrangement joins TRBV7-2 to TRBJ2-7, with 9 nucleotides matching TRBD2. The germline CDR1 and CDR2 sequences are SGHTA and FQGNSA. The CDR3 runs to 16 residues. Unmatched junction bases numbered 14, after V lost 7 bases and J lost 4 bases. The CDR3 sequence is CASTLGVVAGVYEQYF. The CDR3 DNA reads TGTGCCAGCACCCTGGGGGTGGTAGCGGGAGTTTACGAGCAGTACTTC.

This clone has more than one count but fewer than ten. This chain links TRBV11-2 with TRBJ1-5, with unresolved D. V was clipped by 3 bases and J by 2 bases, with 5 bases between them. This CDR3 spans 13 amino acids. Germline V gene data show CDR1 as SGHAT and CDR2 as FQNNGV. The CDR3: CASSLSGNQPQHF. The CDR3 region has the DNA TGTGCCAGCAGCTTGAGTGGCAATCAGCCCCAGCATTTT.

This sequence joins TRBV5-4 and TRBJ1-1, with D tentatively TRBD1 (5 bases). Germline V gene data show CDR1 as SGHNT and CDR2 as YYREEE (reference sequence). V gave up 0 bases and J gave up 1 base, with 10 bases separating them. The CDR3 has 15 amino acids. The CDR3: CASSLGKGRNTEAFF. In nucleotides, the CDR3 is TGTGCCAGCAGCTTGGGTAAGGGACGGAACACTGAAGCTTTCTTT.

This chain joins TRBV11-3 and TRBJ2-7; D not resolved. The CDR3 has 16 amino acids. Between the trimmed V and J ends, which lost 1 base and 0 bases, there was a span of 13 bases. CDR1 and CDR2 (germline): SGHNT, YENEEA. CDR3 sequence: CASSLVPQKSSYEQYF. The CDR3, as DNA: TGTGCCAGCAGCTTAGTTCCGCAAAAAAGCTCCTACGAGCAGTACTTC.

The table lists this clone with a count of one. V and J are TRBV5-3 and TRBJ1-5; TRBD1 matches at 8 bases. TRBV5-3 is treated as an ORF (open reading frame) with a function not yet certain. The ends lost 4 bases at V and 7 bases at J; junction bases unmatched: 7. This CDR3 has 14 residues. In nucleotides, the CDR3 is TGTGCCAGAAGCGCCGACAGGGGAGGCCAGCCCCAGCATTTT. Amino acids: CARSADRGGQPQHF.

This clone occurred once. The chain has TRBV30 and TRBJ1-2; 10 bases match TRBD1. Germline V lookup: CDR1 GTSNPN, CDR2 SVGIG (reference sequence). The CDR3 covers 15 residues. V trimming: 6 bases; J trimming: 2 bases; junction bases outside the gene matches: 9. For the CDR3, the DNA is TGTGCCTGCCCACTCGCGACAGGGGGCAACTATGGCTACACCTTC. Translating gives CACPLATGGNYGYTF.

V and J are TRBV7-3 and TRBJ2-3; either TRBD1 or TRBD2 may fit D (5 bases each). Per the germline V gene, CDR1 is SGHTA and CDR2 is FQGTGA. This CDR3 spans 13 amino acids. V lost 3 bases, J lost 6 bases, and 10 bases lay in between. For the CDR3, the DNA is TGTGCCAGCAGCTTGATGGGGGAGGATACGCAGTATTTT. Encoded protein: CASSLMGEDTQYF.

The chain recombines TRBV28 with TRBJ1-5, with 10 nucleotides matching TRBD1. The CDR3 extends over 18 amino acids. In germline, CDR1 is MDHEN, CDR2 SYDVKM. With V trimmed by 6 bases and J by 2 bases, 13 bases remained unmatched. The chain's CDR3 is CASSDPGQGIVGNQPQHF. The CDR3 nucleotides are TGTGCCAGCAGCGACCCGGGACAGGGGATAGTGGGCAATCAGCCCCAGCATTTT.

The chain links TRBV18 to TRBJ1-6; D is unclear. Germline CDR1 and CDR2: KGHSH and LQKENI. The ends were cut back, 6 bases at V and 1 base at J, with 10 bases in the middle. CDR3 size: 15 residues. The CDR3 protein is CASSLDGSYNSPLHF. The CDR3 DNA follows: TGTGCCAGCTCCCTGGATGGGTCCTATAATTCACCCCTCCACTTT.

The chain combines TRBV27 with TRBJ2-3; TRBD1 is a possible D gene (6 bases). Deletions cut 2 bases from V and 4 bases from J, with 19 bases between. The germline V gene has CDR1 MNHEY and CDR2 SMNVEV (reference sequence). This CDR3 comprises 17 residues. CDR3 nucleotides: TGTGCCAGCAGTTTAAGGGGTCAGGGGTCCTACGCAGATACGCAGTATTTT. Translating gives CASSLRGQGSYADTQYF.

This chain uses TRBV2 with TRBJ1-1; D might be TRBD1 (5 bases). The CDR3 consists of 14 residues. V lost 6 bases, J lost 10 bases, and 21 bases lay in between. Per germline, CDR1 SNHLY and CDR2 FYNNEI. The chain's CDR3 is CASSPLTRTRGAFF. DNA for the CDR3: TGTGCCAGCAGCCCCCTTACCCGTACGAGGGGAGCTTTCTTT.

This sequence joins TRBV7-2 and TRBJ1-1; D gene ambiguous. The V end lost 6 bases, the J end lost 10 bases, and 15 bases lay between the germline ends. The CDR3 extends over 12 amino acids. Germline CDR1 and CDR2: SGHTA and FQGNSA. The chain's CDR3 is CASSQSPARAFF. The CDR3 DNA sequence: TGTGCCAGCAGTCAATCACCCGCCAGAGCTTTCTTT.

V gene TRBV20-1 combines with J gene TRBJ2-2; D remains unclear. Germline V CDR1 and CDR2: DFQATT, SNEGSKA (reference sequence). The germline V and J ends were trimmed by 6 bases and 3 bases, with 5 bases remaining between them. The CDR3 has 11 residues. This CDR3 is CSASDTGELFF. CDR3 nucleotide sequence: TGCAGTGCGTCGGACACCGGGGAGCTGTTTTTT.

The chain has TRBV19 and TRBJ1-3, with D hard to call. This CDR3 is 14 amino acids long. The germline CDR1 and CDR2 sequences are LNHDA and SQIVND (reference sequence). Trimming cost V 8 bases and J 1 base, with 12 bases left between them. The CDR3, as DNA: TGTGCCAGTTCTCAAGGGAGGTCTGGAAACACCATATATTTT. Translation: CASSQGRSGNTIYF.